The next 8 T cell receptor beta chains were all read from a single sample in a study of OX40 agonist ivuxolimab in advanced cancers. The data were produced by immunoSEQ multiplex PCR, yet TCRdb's version contains in-frame clones alone and is incomplete. This sample has 75,000 to 90,000 clones, with around 84% found just once. Material: CD4+ or CD8+ T cells sorted from blood, obtained in a trial of the OX40 agonist ivuxolimab. All receptors derive from an adult with an advanced solid tumor such as melanoma, head and neck, liver or kidney cancer.

This clone has a single count. The chain carries TRBV29-1 and TRBJ1-1; D is uncertain. The CDR3 contains 13 residues. The germline CDR1 and CDR2 sequences are SQVTM and ANQGSEA. V was clipped by 7 bases and J by 1 base, with 13 bases between them. The DNA for the CDR3 is TGCAGCGGCTGCCTGTGGGAGAACACTGAAGCTTTCTTT. This sequence encodes CSGCLWENTEAFF.

This chain uses TRBV10-2 with TRBJ2-7; D could derive from TRBD1 or TRBD2 (6 bases each). The germline V and J ends were trimmed by 5 bases and 3 bases, with 17 bases remaining between them. The CDR3 loop spans 15 amino acids. The V gene's germline CDR1 is WSHSY and CDR2 SAAADI. DNA for the CDR3: TGCGCCAGCAGTTCCTCGTGGGGGGCCAGCTACGAGCAGTACTTC. Protein: CASSSSWGASYEQYF.

The chain carries TRBV9 and TRBJ1-2; 9 bases are a match to TRBD1. Germline CDR1 is SGDLS and CDR2 is YYNGEE. This CDR3 is 15 amino acids long. J lost 3 bases, V lost 3 bases, and 6 bases had no gene match. CDR3 protein: CASSGYRGQDYGYTF. In DNA form, the CDR3 reads TGTGCCAGCAGCGGTTACAGGGGGCAGGACTATGGCTACACCTTC.

The CDR3 here is CAWVQGASNTGELFF. The CDR3, as DNA: TGTGCCTGGGTCCAGGGGGCAAGTAACACCGGGGAGCTGTTTTTT. J is TRBJ2-2 and V is TRBV30; the match to TRBD1 covers 8 bases. The trim removed 5 bases at V and 2 bases at J, leaving 7 bases unmatched. The CDR3 length is 15 residues. Germline CDR1 is GTSNPN and CDR2 is SVGIG (reference sequence).

The chain recombines TRBV6-4 with TRBJ2-5; D is unclear. TRBJ2-7 explains the end of the DNA better; the J call may be wrong. The CDR3 loop spans 14 amino acids. Germline CDR1 reads MRHNA; CDR2 reads SNTAGT. The CDR3 loop is CASSDFETTYEQYF. The CDR3, as DNA: TGTGCCAGCAGTGACTTTGAGACAACTTACGAGCAGTACTTC.

This sequence joins TRBV6-1 and TRBJ1-1; no clear D gene. The germline CDR1 and CDR2 sequences are MNHNS and SASEGT. CDR3 size: 13 residues. Deletions cut 7 bases from V and 3 bases from J, with 12 bases between. The CDR3 protein is CASKEVIDTEAFF. The CDR3 region has the DNA TGTGCCAGCAAAGAGGTTATCGACACTGAAGCTTTCTTT.

This clone has just one count. The chain employs TRBV6-5 and TRBJ2-3; D ambiguous. The CDR3 runs 14 residues. Germline V gene lookup returns CDR1 MNHEY and CDR2 SVGAGI. Trimming shortened V by 2 bases and J by 0 bases, and 6 bases separated the two germline ends. CDR3 in amino acids: CASSYVRSTDTQYF. The CDR3 region has the DNA TGTGCCAGCAGTTACGTGAGGAGCACAGATACGCAGTATTTT.

This clone occurred once. The V and J genes are TRBV5-1 and TRBJ2-3, with D perhaps given as TRBD1 or TRBD2 (5 bases each). Germline loops: CDR1 SGHRS, CDR2 YFSETQ. Between the trimmed V and J ends, which lost 3 bases and 7 bases, there was a span of 15 bases. The CDR3 is made up of 14 amino acids. The CDR3 DNA follows: TGCGCCAGCAGCTCCTCGGGACCAACCAATACGCAGTATTTT. Its protein product is CASSSSGPTNTQYF.